The 30 T cell receptor beta chains presented below share a single source sample, sequenced in a study of blood T cell repertoires in COVID-19. Using immunoSEQ multiplex PCR, the repertoire was profiled, and TCRdb retains in-frame clones only, with some absent. The table records fewer than 400,000 clones, about 90% of them present only once. The sample consisted of peripheral blood. These receptors came from a woman in her twenties or thirties with COVID-19, enrolled during active disease.

This clone occurred many times. J is TRBJ2-3 and V is TRBV5-1; TRBD2 aligns across 10 bases. J was trimmed by 0 bases and V by 4 bases; bases with no gene match: 5. This CDR3 spans 16 amino acids. CDR1 is SGHRS and CDR2 is YFSETQ in the germline V gene. CDR3 nucleotides: TGCGCCAGCAGCCGCCCTAGCGGGGGAAGCACAGATACGCAGTATTTT. This gives the protein CASSRPSGGSTDTQYF.

The V call is TRBV4-3, the J call TRBJ1-4; TRBD1 matches at 7 bases. From germline, CDR1 is LGHNA and CDR2 YSLEER. Trimming took 5 bases from V and 4 from J; bases not matched to a gene: 4. The CDR3 runs 14 residues. CDR3 coding DNA: TGCGCCAGCAGCTTGACAGGGAATAATGAAAAACTGTTTTTT. Protein product: CASSLTGNNEKLFF.

V is TRBV9 and J is TRBJ2-3; 13 bases align to TRBD2. This CDR3 comprises 16 residues. Germline CDR1 and CDR2: SGDLS and YYNGEE. The V segment lost 4 bases and the J segment 3 bases; nucleotides outside the gene matches: 5. Here the CDR3 DNA reads TGTGCCAGCAGCCCCCGGGGACTAGCGGGGACAGATACGCAGTATTTT. Residues: CASSPRGLAGTDTQYF. The variable domain in full, with the rest retrieved from reference TRBV9 and TRBJ2-3, is DSGVTQTPKHLITATGQRVTLRCSPRSGDLSVYWYQQSLDQGLQFLIQYYNGEERAKGNILERFSAQQFPDLHSELNLSSLELGDSALYFCASSPRGLAGTDTQYFGPGTRLTVL.

V and J are TRBV2 and TRBJ1-2; D might be TRBD1 (5 bases). The germline V and J ends were trimmed by 8 bases and 4 bases, with 20 bases remaining between them. The germline CDR1 and CDR2 sequences are SNHLY and FYNNEI. The CDR3 contains 15 residues. The CDR3 here is CASSPSYTGLYGYTF. CDR3 nucleotides: TGTGCCAGCTCCCCAAGTTATACAGGTCTCTATGGCTACACCTTC.

The chain is built from TRBV10-3 and TRBJ1-5; 9 positions agree with TRBD1. V lost 1 base and J lost 1; bases outside the gene matches: 17. CDR1 ENHRY and CDR2 SYGVKD come from the germline V gene. The CDR3 contains 21 residues. CDR3 loop: CAISEYNGQGPGDLSNQPQHF. The CDR3 DNA sequence: TGTGCCATCAGTGAGTATAACGGACAGGGGCCCGGGGACCTAAGCAATCAGCCCCAGCATTTT.

The chain has TRBV6-5 and TRBJ2-3; 7 bases are shared with TRBD1. After removal of 0 bases from V and 9 bases from J, the junction contained 3 bases not matched to a gene. In germline, CDR1 is MNHEY, CDR2 SVGAGI. This CDR3 has 13 residues. The DNA for the CDR3 is TGTGCCAGCAGTTACTCCGCCAGGGGGACGCAGTATTTT. Translating it yields CASSYSARGTQYF.

The chain couples TRBV30 to TRBJ1-4, with 10 bases fitting TRBD1. With 0 bases clipped from V and 7 bases from J, the junction kept 5 bases outside the gene matches. The CDR3 totals 15 residues. Germline V gene lookup returns CDR1 GTSNPN and CDR2 SVGIG (reference sequence). The CDR3 is CAWSVSWTGGEKLFF. In DNA form, the CDR3 reads TGTGCCTGGAGTGTTAGTTGGACAGGGGGTGAAAAACTGTTTTTT.

This clone was seen a handful of times. The rearrangement links TRBV11-3 to TRBJ1-1; 10 bases map to TRBD1. V trimming: 3 bases; J trimming: 5 bases; junction bases outside the gene matches: 6. The CDR3 consists of 15 residues. Germline CDR1 is SGHNT and CDR2 is YENEEA. This CDR3 is CASSFPTGGETEAFF. The CDR3 DNA reads TGTGCCAGCAGCTTTCCGACAGGGGGCGAAACTGAAGCTTTCTTT.

The chain has TRBV18 and TRBJ2-2; D perhaps matches TRBD2 (6 bases). Germline V gene data show CDR1 as KGHSH and CDR2 as LQKENI. CDR3 length equals 17 residues. The V gene lost 6 bases and the J gene lost 2 bases, with 19 bases spanning the gap. CDR3 in amino acids: CASSRISGGANTGELFF. Here the CDR3 DNA reads TGTGCCAGCTCCCGGATCTCAGGCGGGGCCAACACCGGGGAGCTGTTTTTT.

The chain has TRBV6-5 and TRBJ1-1; 9 nucleotides align to TRBD1. The CDR3 totals 13 residues. Germline V gene data show CDR1 as MNHEY and CDR2 as SVGAGI. CDR3: CASRTGENTEAFF. In DNA form, the CDR3 reads TGTGCATCCAGGACAGGGGAGAACACTGAAGCTTTCTTT.

The CDR3 coding sequence is TGCGCCAGCAGTCCGGCAACTAGCGCCCCGGTTGTAGAGCAGTTCTTC. Translated: CASSPATSAPVVEQFF. J is TRBJ2-1 and V is TRBV23-1; 7 nucleotides agree with TRBD2. TRBV23-1 is an ORF for which the function is uncertain. The CDR3 loop spans 16 amino acids. Germline trimming cut 4 bases from V and 10 bases from J; bases unmatched to any gene: 16.

The V call is TRBV2, the J call TRBJ2-1, with TRBD2 matching over 10 bases. CDR3 length equals 15 residues. V trimming: 0 bases; J trimming: 14 bases; junction bases outside the gene matches: 10. Germline V gene data show CDR1 as SNHLY and CDR2 as FYNNEI. The CDR3 loop reads CASSEALTSGGEKFF. CDR3 sequence (DNA): TGTGCCAGCAGTGAAGCGCTTACCAGCGGGGGGGAAAAGTTCTTC.

This CDR3 is CASSLGGMNTEAFF. As DNA, the CDR3 is TGTGCCAGCAGCTTAGGGGGCATGAACACTGAAGCTTTCTTT. V is TRBV7-9 and J is TRBJ1-1, with D tentatively TRBD1 (5 bases). The CDR3 covers 14 residues. From germline, CDR1 is SEHNR and CDR2 FQNEAQ (reference sequence). V was trimmed by 1 base and J by 0 bases, leaving 6 bases between them.

The chain joins TRBV10-2 to TRBJ1-6; the D gene is possibly TRBD1 (6 bases). Germline values: CDR1 WSHSY, CDR2 SAAADI. V lost 3 bases to trimming and J lost 7 bases, with 16 bases between them. The CDR3 is 16 amino acids. The CDR3 here is CASSELQGLRNSPLHF. In nucleotides, the CDR3 is TGCGCCAGCAGTGAACTTCAGGGGCTGCGAAATTCACCCCTCCACTTT.

The rearrangement links TRBV5-5 to TRBJ1-5; 7 nucleotides agree with TRBD1. The V segment lost 1 base and the J segment 5 bases; nucleotides outside the gene matches: 6. There are 15 residues in the CDR3. In germline, CDR1 is SGHKS, CDR2 YYEKEE (reference sequence). The CDR3, as DNA: TGTGCCAGCAGCTTGTCGGACAGGTACTATCAGCCCCAGCATTTT. It yields the protein CASSLSDRYYQPQHF.

The chain combines TRBV9 with TRBJ1-6; a possible D gene is TRBD1 (5 bases). The CDR3 sequence is 15 residues long. Trimming pared 0 bases from V and 6 bases from J, leaving 10 bases between. Germline CDR1 reads SGDLS; CDR2 reads YYNGEE. The CDR3: CASSVAGQFNSPLHF. CDR3 nucleotide sequence: TGTGCCAGCAGCGTAGCAGGGCAGTTTAATTCACCCCTCCACTTT. Using reference TRBV9 and TRBJ1-6 for the parts outside the CDR3, the full variable domain is DSGVTQTPKHLITATGQRVTLRCSPRSGDLSVYWYQQSLDQGLQFLIQYYNGEERAKGNILERFSAQQFPDLHSELNLSSLELGDSALYFCASSVAGQFNSPLHFGNGTRLTVT.

This chain connects TRBV5-6 to TRBJ1-2; TRBD1 is a possible D gene (6 bases). The CDR3 has 15 amino acids. V gave up 4 bases and J gave up 5 bases, with 18 bases separating them. CDR1 SGHDT and CDR2 YYEEEE come from the germline V gene. The CDR3 coding sequence is TGTGCCAGCAGCCCCGGACAGATGAGAGGGTATGGCTACACCTTC. Its translation is CASSPGQMRGYGYTF. Looking up the rest from reference TRBV5-6 and TRBJ1-2 gives the full variable domain: DAGVTQSPTHLIKTRGQQVTLRCSPKSGHDTVSWYQQALGQGPQFIFQYYEEEERQRGNFPDRFSGHQFPNYSSELNVNALLLGDSALYLCASSPGQMRGYGYTFGSGTRLTVV.

The V gene is TRBV7-9, the J gene TRBJ1-4, with a weak D call TRBD1 (6 bases). Germline values: CDR1 SEHNR, CDR2 FQNEAQ (reference sequence). Trimming shortened V by 5 bases and J by 3 bases, and 19 bases separated the two germline ends. The CDR3 length is 17 residues. The chain's CDR3 is CASSPRRGGASNEKLFF. The DNA of the CDR3 is TGTGCCAGCAGCCCCCGTAGGGGGGGCGCGTCTAATGAAAAACTGTTTTTT.

V gene TRBV7-3 combines with J gene TRBJ1-2; D might be TRBD1 (6 bases). V gave up 5 bases and J gave up 2 bases, with 9 bases separating them. The CDR3 runs 13 residues. CDR1 is SGHTA, CDR2 FQGTGA, per germline. CDR3 coding DNA: TGTGCCAGCAGCCTAGGACAGAACTATGGCTACACCTTC. Amino acids: CASSLGQNYGYTF.

The chain couples TRBV3-1 (or the pseudogene TRBV3-2) to TRBJ2-5; TRBD1 matches at 7 bases. The germline gives CDR1 LGHDT, CDR2 YNNKEL (reference sequence). The CDR3 has 14 residues. V gave up 3 bases and J gave up 1 base; unmatched junction bases: 2. The CDR3 DNA reads TGTGCCAGCAGCCAGGCAGGGGGCCAAGAGACCCAGTACTTC. It encodes CASSQAGGQETQYF.

The chain recombines TRBV9 with TRBJ2-3; no definite D call. The CDR3 runs to 12 residues. The germline V gene has CDR1 SGDLS and CDR2 YYNGEE. V was cut by 3 bases and J by 3 bases, with 5 bases left in between. CDR3 DNA sequence: TGTGCCAGCAGCGACAGTACAGATACGCAGTATTTT. Amino acids: CASSDSTDTQYF.

The genes are TRBV2 and TRBJ1-4; TRBD1 aligns across 11 bases. This CDR3 has 12 residues. Germline lookup yields CDR1 SNHLY and CDR2 FYNNEI. Trimming removed 6 bases from V and 17 bases from J; junction bases left unmatched: 8. The chain's CDR3 is CASSQLGTGGFF. The CDR3 DNA follows: TGTGCCAGCAGCCAACTGGGGACAGGGGGATTTTTT.

The rearrangement joins TRBV4-2 to TRBJ1-2, with 8 bases that match TRBD1. Germline loops: CDR1 LGHNA, CDR2 YNFKEQ. V lost 1 base, J lost 2 bases, and 6 bases stayed unmatched. CDR3 length: 16 residues. As DNA, the CDR3 is TGTGCCAGCAGCCAAGGGGCCGGACAGGGAAACTATGGCTACACCTTC. Its protein is CASSQGAGQGNYGYTF.

The chain links TRBV6-5 to TRBJ1-2, with 10 bases lining up with TRBD1. Trimming at V came to 7 bases and at J to 4 bases, leaving 9 bases not matched to a gene. The length of the CDR3 is 15 residues. Germline V gene sequence: CDR1 MNHEY, CDR2 SVGAGI. CDR3 coding DNA: TGTGCCAGCAAAACCGGGACAGGGGACCTCTATGGCTACACCTTC. Translation: CASKTGTGDLYGYTF.

This chain uses TRBV19 with TRBJ1-1; D perhaps matches TRBD1 (5 bases). The CDR3 sequence is 12 residues long. V was trimmed by 4 bases and J by 13 bases, leaving 16 bases between them. Germline V lookup: CDR1 LNHDA, CDR2 SQIVND (reference sequence). CDR3 sequence reads: CASSKTADKSFF. CDR3 nucleotides: TGTGCCAGTAGTAAGACAGCCGACAAGAGTTTCTTT. Complete variable domain (other parts from reference TRBV19 and TRBJ1-1): DGGITQSPKYLFRKEGQNVTLSCEQNLNHDAMYWYRQDPGQGLRLIYYSQIVNDFQKGDIAEGYSVSREKKESFPLTVTSAQKNPTAFYLCASSKTADKSFFGQGTRLTVV.

The chain has TRBV11-3 and TRBJ2-3; 9 nucleotides align to TRBD1. CDR1 and CDR2 from the germline V gene are SGHNT and YENEEA. The CDR3 has 15 amino acids. The J segment lost 6 bases and the V segment lost 3 bases, leaving 7 bases of the junction unmatched. The CDR3 region has the DNA TGTGCCAGCAGCTTTAGACAGGGGGGGCGGGATACGCAGTATTTT. Translated, it gives CASSFRQGGRDTQYF.

The gene calls are TRBV28 and TRBJ1-5; TRBD1 agrees at 8 bases. V dropped 2 bases and J dropped 0; count of bases not matched to a gene: 6. Germline CDR1 and CDR2: MDHEN and SYDVKM. The CDR3 is 17 amino acids. This chain's CDR3 is CASSLRDRLYSNQPQHF. The CDR3 nucleotides read TGTGCCAGCAGTTTAAGGGACAGGTTATATAGCAATCAGCCCCAGCATTTT. The variable domain in full, with the rest retrieved from reference TRBV28 and TRBJ1-5, is DVKVTQSSRYLVKRTGEKVFLECVQDMDHENMFWYRQDPGLGLRLIYFSYDVKMKEKGDIPEGYSVSREKKERFSLILESASTNQTSMYLCASSLRDRLYSNQPQHFGDGTRLSIL.

The genes are TRBV5-6 and TRBJ1-5, with D hard to call. V was shortened by 2 bases and J by 4 bases, with 4 bases between the two germline ends. Germline V gene lookup returns CDR1 SGHDT and CDR2 YYEEEE. CDR3 length equals 12 residues. The CDR3 spells CASSFQNQPQHF. The CDR3 DNA sequence: TGTGCCAGCAGCTTCCAGAATCAGCCCCAGCATTTT.

The chain couples TRBV7-6 to TRBJ1-1; 8 positions agree with TRBD1. J gave up 0 bases and V 2 bases, and 5 bases lay outside the gene matches. There are 16 residues in the CDR3. Germline CDR1 reads SGHVS; CDR2 reads FNYEAQ. The CDR3, as DNA: TGTGCCAGCAGCTTAAAAGCAGGGGGCCTGAACACTGAAGCTTTCTTT. Translating it yields CASSLKAGGLNTEAFF.

This clone was seen just once. This chain connects TRBV3-1 (or the pseudogene TRBV3-2) to TRBJ1-5; possibly TRBD1 for D (5 bases). The CDR3 has 14 amino acids. Germline V gives CDR1 LGHDT, CDR2 YNNKEL (reference sequence). Trimming removed 4 bases at V and 3 bases at J, with 10 bases between. This chain's CDR3 is CASSLGHSNQPQHF. DNA for the CDR3: TGTGCCAGCAGCCTCGGACACTCCAATCAGCCCCAGCATTTT.